Sequencing of this T cell receptor beta chain was carried out in a study of blood T cells in healthy people across ages. Study-level findings and limits: The recorded TCR beta diversity per million T cells decreased in a roughly linear manner with age.

V shed 4 bases and J 2 bases; nucleotides not matched to a gene: 9. Germline V gene sequence: CDR1 SGHRS, CDR2 YFSETQ. CDR3 length: 16 residues. The table lists this clonotype with many counts. No antigen is known for it. Together with a sample-barcoded 5' primer, a J-beta primer mix was included in a second PCR lasting roughly 6 to 12 cycles. A minimum of 2.5 million CDR3-containing paired-end reads was obtained for each sample. From the 5' RACE reads, TCRdb called clonotypes with MiXCR, one entry per CDR3 protein. The sample includes 630,000 or so distinct CDR3 sequences, approximately 30% of them seen just once.

This rearrangement joins TRBV5-1 to TRBJ2-5, with 9 bases that match TRBD2. The sequence came from an elderly woman in good health. What was sequenced was blood. The CDR3 sequence is CASSPLGSGGQETQYF. The CDR3 coding sequence is TGCGCCAGCAGCCCCCTGGGCAGCGGGGGGCAAGAGACCCAGTACTTC.